The 4 T cell receptor beta chains below were found in one sample sequenced in a study of blood T cells in healthy people across ages. PCR was performed a second time for roughly 7 to 11 cycles using a sample-barcoded 5' primer and a J-beta primer mix. Each CDR3 protein gets one entry after TCRdb re-called the 5' RACE reads with MiXCR. The repertoire holds some 900,000 distinct CDR3 sequences, with approximately 49% as singletons. What was sequenced was blood. The receptor source for this set is a young man in good health.

The gene calls are TRBV6-2 or TRBV6-3 and TRBJ2-2; D gene ambiguous. Trimming left V 6 bases short and J 3 bases short, with 23 bases between. The CDR3 has 18 amino acids. CDR1 and CDR2 (germline): MNHEY, SVGEGT. CDR3 coding DNA: TGTGCCAGCAGCAAACCCCCACAAGGCTTTAGGGACACCGGGGAGCTGTTTTTT. Protein product: CASSKPPQGFRDTGELFF.

The rearrangement links TRBV4-3 to TRBJ2-5; possible D gene TRBD1, 6 bases. Trimming removed 1 base from V and 11 bases from J, with 23 bases in between. Germline CDR1 is LGHNA and CDR2 is YSLEER. CDR3 size: 16 residues. In DNA, the CDR3 is TGCGCCAGCAGCCAAGGTGCGACAGGAATCTACAATGAGCAGTACTTC. It codes for CASSQGATGIYNEQYF.

The gene calls are TRBV27 and TRBJ2-3; D gene ambiguous. Germline values: CDR1 MNHEY, CDR2 SMNVEV (reference sequence). The CDR3 spans 12 residues. Trimming took 2 bases from V and 7 from J, leaving 7 bases between them. This chain's CDR3 is CASSLSGHTQYF. CDR3 sequence (DNA): TGTGCCAGCAGTTTAAGTGGACATACGCAGTATTTT.

Of note for this clonotype: One junction end does not reproduce the germline sequence, and a read error may be involved. V gene TRBV6-1 combines with J gene TRBJ1-5, with D possibly TRBD1 on 6 matching bases. Per germline, CDR1 MNHNS and CDR2 SASEGT. The CDR3 covers 14 residues. The CDR3 loop reads CASSGTGSIQPQHF. As DNA, the CDR3 is TGTGCCAGCAGTGGTACAGGGAGCATTCAGCCCCAGCATTTT.